The 5 T cell receptor beta chains reported below all come from one sample, sequenced in a study of T cell clonality in common variable immunodeficiency. General study points: Reportedly, TCR beta sequences from common variable immunodeficiency showed fewer deletions and N-nucleotide insertions.

Method: immunoSEQ multiplex PCR; TCRdb's copy keeps in-frame clones and lacks some. The sample contains 15,000 to 20,000 clones, none of them singletons. These receptors have no identified antigens. Material for sequencing was peripheral blood mononuclear cells. The receptors come from a human donor with common variable immunodeficiency.

This clone was recorded a few times. The sequenced fragment ends 3 residues before the CDR3 boundary, so the rest is inferred from the germline J gene. The chain links TRBV7-9 to TRBJ1-2, with D unclear. The germline CDR1 and CDR2 sequences are SEHNR and FQNEAQ (reference sequence). The CDR3 has 15 amino acids. The V end was cut by 1 base, the J end by 4 bases, with 13 bases between. The CDR3 sequence is CASSLVSDLGYGYTF. The covered CDR3 bases are TGTGCCAGCAGCTTAGTATCGGATCTAGGCTATGGC.

Remarks on this clone: The read stops 3 residues short of the end of the CDR3; the missing end is completed from the germline J gene. V and J are TRBV20-1 and TRBJ2-7; a weak D match, TRBD1 (5 bases). The CDR3 extends over 14 amino acids. The germline gives CDR1 DFQATT, CDR2 SNEGSKA (reference sequence). Between the trimmed V and J ends, which lost 3 bases and 0 bases, there was a span of 12 bases. The CDR3 loop is CSASRQISSYEQYF. The CDR3 bases that were read are TGCAGTGCTAGCCGACAGATTAGCTCCTACGAG.

A few counts support this clone. The CDR3 end is not reached by the read, which stops 3 residues before it; the germline J gene fills it in. The V gene is TRBV19, the J gene TRBJ2-1; D could derive from TRBD1 or TRBD2 (5 bases each). V was pared by 6 bases and J by 7 bases, with 13 bases between. From germline, CDR1 is LNHDA and CDR2 SQIVND (reference sequence). This CDR3 comprises 13 residues. The part of the CDR3 DNA that was read is TGTGCCAGTAGCGAGGGGTTGGGAAATGAG. It encodes CASSEGLGNE. The complete CDR3 reads CASSEGLGNEQFF.

This clone was seen a handful of times. The read terminates 3 residues before the CDR3 end, so the remaining end is supplied by the germline J gene. This rearrangement joins TRBV30 to TRBJ1-3; D gene uncertain. The CDR3 spans 11 residues. Trimming shortened V by 0 bases and J by 7 bases, and 4 bases separated the two germline ends. Germline loops: CDR1 GTSNPN, CDR2 SVGIG (reference sequence). The chain's CDR3 is CAWSVRNTIYF. The part of the CDR3 DNA that was read is TGTGCCTGGAGTGTACGGAACACC.

Turning to this clone: The CDR3 extends 3 residues past the end of the read, so its final part is completed from the germline J gene. The rearrangement links TRBV30 to TRBJ1-1, with D perhaps matching TRBD1 (6 bases). Trimming removed 5 bases at V and 4 bases at J, with 17 bases between. This CDR3 contains 14 residues. The germline V gene encodes CDR1 GTSNPN and CDR2 SVGIG (reference sequence). CDR3 bases read: TGTGCCTGGGAAGGGGGGGGGCTTGTCACTGAA. Translating it yields CAWEGGGLVTE. The entire CDR3 reads CAWEGGGLVTEAFF.